A selection of T cell receptor beta chains follows, all from one sample in a study of T cells expressing NK-cell markers. From its re-call of the 5' RACE reads, TCRdb lists each CDR3 protein once, without DNA. Its listing shows some 280,000 distinct CDR3 sequences. Sequencing used blood T cells: a sorted CD56 or NKG2C T cell subset, CD4+ or CD8+ T cells, or bulk PBMC T cells (not recorded which). Receptor source: a man aged 18 to 29 in good health. Each CDR3 is given with its conserved first and last residue.

j_call v_call cdr3_aa
TRBJ1-1 TRBV29-1 CSVAQGYATEAFF
TRBJ2-3 TRBV20-1 CSARGLPPAGVVTDTQYF
TRBJ2-3 TRBV7-8 CASSLGTITDTQYF
TRBJ2-5 TRBV5-6 CASSPQGAEETQYF
TRBJ2-1 TRBV20-1 CSALKPTGEKGNEQFF
TRBJ2-3 TRBV11-2 CASSYPRTLAGERSTDTQYF
TRBJ2-2 TRBV28 CASSPPRRRGADNTGELFF
TRBJ2-1 TRBV12-3/TRBV12-4 CASSLRRTVYNEQFF
TRBJ2-1 TRBV10-3 CAISASKTSSSYNEQFF
TRBJ2-5 TRBV29-1 CSVEGGQEWETQYF
TRBJ2-3 TRBV27 CASSLISSDTQYF
TRBJ1-1 TRBV5-1 CASSSGIIAGTEAFF
TRBJ1-1 TRBV5-1 CASSLARDSPERRAERAFF
TRBJ1-3 TRBV9 CASSVGPGDGDTIYF
TRBJ2-5 TRBV18 CASSAPGGRETQYF
TRBJ2-7 TRBV24-1 CATSRTGYEQYF
TRBJ2-7 TRBV20-1 CSANLRGTSSSYEQYF
TRBJ1-1 TRBV24-1 CATSGPATGSEAFF
TRBJ2-3 TRBV28 CASSSSSGSRGNTQYF
TRBJ1-4 TRBV3-1 CASSLQGEANEKLFF
TRBJ1-4 TRBV5-4 CASSSAPDEKLFF
TRBJ2-1 TRBV19 CASSIRGTTKEQFF
TRBJ2-1 TRBV6-1 CASRIHGSNEQFF
TRBJ2-3 TRBV7-2 CASSLAMATSTDTQYF
TRBJ2-1 TRBV12-3/TRBV12-4 CASSLARRQGADEQFF
TRBJ2-5 TRBV15 CATSRVVQETQYF
TRBJ2-5 TRBV15 CATSTEQETQYF
TRBJ2-2 TRBV6-6 CASSSTSAGELFF
TRBJ2-2 TRBV29-1 CSVLGGVNTGELFF
TRBJ2-1 TRBV10-3 CAISGSGLAGGRGNEQFF
TRBJ2-1 TRBV28 CATIAGTGLYEQFF
TRBJ2-2 TRBV9 CASSVLGTSGSYTGELFF
TRBJ1-1 TRBV12-3/TRBV12-4 CASSFPYTGKYTEAFF
TRBJ1-1 TRBV7-8 CASSLGQGGNTEAFF
TRBJ2-6 TRBV3-1 CATRSHSGANVLTF
TRBJ2-3 TRBV28 CASSPGLAGVRDTQYF
TRBJ1-5 TRBV19 CASSLGQTRGQPQHF
TRBJ2-7 TRBV20-1 CSAEGQLSGAYYEQYF
TRBJ2-5 TRBV6-1 CASSRGLAIETQYF
TRBJ1-1 TRBV10-3 CATVGTENTEAFF
TRBJ2-1 TRBV30 CAWKSGVPYNEQFF
TRBJ2-5 TRBV7-8 CASSPAGTWETQYF
TRBJ2-1 TRBV7-2 CASRRDYSEQFF
TRBJ2-3 TRBV12-3/TRBV12-4 CASSFSGPVRRDTQYF
TRBJ2-7 TRBV5-6 CASSTTSNYEQYF
TRBJ2-5 TRBV6-5 CASSPGRTQYF
TRBJ2-2 TRBV18 CASSPPTLYTGELFF
TRBJ2-3 TRBV24-1 CATSDPSPGTGTDTQYF
TRBJ2-1 TRBV2 CASRAPAGRNEQFF
TRBJ1-3 TRBV2 CASSWERNTIYF